This is a list of T cell receptor beta chains from one sample in a study of T cell repertoires in cytomegalovirus infection. TCRdb re-called the reads through MiXCR, storing one row per CDR3 protein. The table includes about 260,000 distinct CDR3 sequences, roughly an eighth detected once. Sequencing was done on a sample of PBMCs. All receptors come from a human donor in good health (CMV status not recorded). Some clones in this sample may be carry-over from other donors' samples. Each CDR3 is given with its conserved first and last residue. D genes are given only for firm matches. For some rows the clone size is stated as once, few or many, or as a class when expanded; others skip it.

>TRBJ2-2|many|TRBV7-2|NA
CASSFGIRPNTGELFF
TGTGCCAGCAGCTTTGGTATCAGGCCGAACACCGGGGAGCTGTTTTTT
>TRBJ1-1|many|TRBV7-9|TRBD1
CASSFRGQGDTEAFF
TGTGCCAGCAGCTTCCGGGGACAGGGGGACACTGAAGCTTTCTTT
>TRBJ1-1|many|TRBV7-2|NA
CASSLAVEAFF
TGTGCCAGCAGCTTAGCGGTTGAAGCTTTCTTT
>TRBJ2-2|many|TRBV7-2|TRBD2
CASSRSPFSGGGNGELFF
TGTGCCAGCAGCCGCTCCCCTTTTAGCGGGGGCGGGAACGGGGAGCTGTTTTTT
>TRBJ1-6|few|TRBV5-1|NA
CASSLETGSYNSPLHF
TGCGCCAGCAGCTTGGAAACAGGCTCCTATAATTCACCCCTCCACTTT
>TRBJ2-1|many|TRBV7-2|TRBD1
CASSLGTGGIYNEQFF
TGTGCCAGCAGCTTAGGGACAGGGGGGATCTACAATGAGCAGTTCTTC
>TRBJ2-2|many|TRBV7-2|TRBD2
CASSLIFRTRGTGELFF
TGTGCCAGCAGCCTCATCTTTCGGACTAGAGGCACCGGGGAGCTGTTTTTT
>TRBJ2-1|NA|TRBV7-9|TRBD1
CASSLGTGNPNNEQFF
TGTGCCAGCAGCTTAGGGACAGGGAATCCTAACAATGAGCAGTTCTTC
>TRBJ2-1|few|TRBV14|TRBD2
CASSQSSGRTEQFF
TGTGCCAGCAGCCAGTCTAGCGGGAGGACTGAGCAGTTCTTC
>TRBJ1-1|NA|TRBV19|TRBD1
CASSPDRGQFTEAFF
TGTGCCAGTAGTCCGGACAGGGGGCAGTTTACTGAAGCTTTCTTT
>TRBJ1-3|many|TRBV12-3/TRBV12-4|TRBD1
CASSVYRDREILSTSGNTIYF
TGTGCCAGCAGTGTATACCGGGACAGGGAGATTCTTAGTACTTCTGGAAACACCATATATTTT
>TRBJ2-3|NA|TRBV5-1|TRBD2
CASTTSPSGYTDTQYF
TGCGCCAGCACCACGTCCCCTAGCGGGTACACAGATACGCAGTATTTT
>TRBJ1-1|few|TRBV20-1|NA
CTIQANTEAFF
TGCACCATACAGGCGAACACTGAAGCTTTCTTT
>TRBJ1-1|few|TRBV7-9|NA
CASSLVFGNTEAFF
TGTGCCAGCAGCTTAGTTTTTGGGAACACTGAAGCTTTCTTT
>TRBJ2-7|NA|TRBV7-9|NA
CTSSLASYEQYF
TGTACCAGCAGCTTGGCCTCCTACGAGCAGTACTTC
>TRBJ2-5|few|TRBV20-1|TRBD2
CSAPTPGLAGLQETQYF
TGCAGTGCCCCAACACCGGGACTAGCGGGACTTCAAGAGACCCAGTACTTC